The sequence of this T cell receptor (beta chain) was determined in a study of T-cell reconstitution after alpha-beta-depleted transplantation in children. For TCRbeta, the library was prepared with unique molecular identifiers. TCRdb reanalysed the PCR reads using MiXCR and keeps one entry per CDR3 protein. This sample has under 450,000 distinct CDR3 sequences, with roughly 16% found just once. The germline V gene encodes CDR1 SGHRS and CDR2 YFSETQ. The trim removed 0 bases at V and 5 bases at J, leaving 16 bases unmatched. This CDR3 contains 19 residues. This chain uses TRBV5-1 with TRBJ2-5; 10 bases agree with TRBD2. The specimen comprised PBMCs, mostly from graft donor cells, sampled 360 days after TCRalphabeta/CD19-depleted stem cell transplant. The source is a boy younger than two who had a stem cell transplant for Wiskott-Aldrich syndrome, so the T cells may come from the graft donor. The CDR3 reads CASSLDGRLAGVVEETQYF. The CDR3 DNA is TGCGCCAGCAGCTTGGACGGACGTCTAGCGGGAGTCGTCGAGGAGACCCAGTACTTC. Supplemented by reference TRBV5-1 and TRBJ2-5, the full variable domain reads KAGVTQTPRYLIKTRGQQVTLSCSPISGHRSVSWYQQTPGQGLQFLFEYFSETQRNKGNFPGRFSGRQFSNSRSEMNVSTLELGDSALYLCASSLDGRLAGVVEETQYFGPGTRLLVL.